The clone carrying this T cell receptor (beta chain) was seen only a few times. Its specificity is unknown. The data originate from a study of T cell repertoires in cytomegalovirus infection. Study background: Both CMV infection and a matching HLA type were indicated by public TCR beta signatures. Study-level results: HLA-C-restricted CMV clonotypes gave the most frequent clonotype in two of eight donors.

The ends were cut back, 6 bases at V and 0 bases at J, with 23 bases in the middle. Germline V lookup: CDR1 MNHNY, CDR2 SVGAGI (reference sequence). The CDR3 runs to 19 residues. MiXCR, applied by TCRdb to the reads, yields one record per CDR3 protein. The sample yields 150,000 to 200,000 distinct CDR3 sequences, 7.5% to 10% seen once. The chain uses TRBV6-6 and TRBJ1-4; D possibly corresponds to TRBD1 (5 bases). The clonotype comes from a human donor in good health (CMV status not recorded). Some clones in this sample may be carry-over from other donors' samples. The sequenced material came from PBMCs. The CDR3 loop is CASSSSYPDSPSTNEKLFF. CDR3 DNA: TGTGCCAGCAGCTCCTCATACCCAGACAGTCCATCAACTAATGAAAAACTGTTTTTT.